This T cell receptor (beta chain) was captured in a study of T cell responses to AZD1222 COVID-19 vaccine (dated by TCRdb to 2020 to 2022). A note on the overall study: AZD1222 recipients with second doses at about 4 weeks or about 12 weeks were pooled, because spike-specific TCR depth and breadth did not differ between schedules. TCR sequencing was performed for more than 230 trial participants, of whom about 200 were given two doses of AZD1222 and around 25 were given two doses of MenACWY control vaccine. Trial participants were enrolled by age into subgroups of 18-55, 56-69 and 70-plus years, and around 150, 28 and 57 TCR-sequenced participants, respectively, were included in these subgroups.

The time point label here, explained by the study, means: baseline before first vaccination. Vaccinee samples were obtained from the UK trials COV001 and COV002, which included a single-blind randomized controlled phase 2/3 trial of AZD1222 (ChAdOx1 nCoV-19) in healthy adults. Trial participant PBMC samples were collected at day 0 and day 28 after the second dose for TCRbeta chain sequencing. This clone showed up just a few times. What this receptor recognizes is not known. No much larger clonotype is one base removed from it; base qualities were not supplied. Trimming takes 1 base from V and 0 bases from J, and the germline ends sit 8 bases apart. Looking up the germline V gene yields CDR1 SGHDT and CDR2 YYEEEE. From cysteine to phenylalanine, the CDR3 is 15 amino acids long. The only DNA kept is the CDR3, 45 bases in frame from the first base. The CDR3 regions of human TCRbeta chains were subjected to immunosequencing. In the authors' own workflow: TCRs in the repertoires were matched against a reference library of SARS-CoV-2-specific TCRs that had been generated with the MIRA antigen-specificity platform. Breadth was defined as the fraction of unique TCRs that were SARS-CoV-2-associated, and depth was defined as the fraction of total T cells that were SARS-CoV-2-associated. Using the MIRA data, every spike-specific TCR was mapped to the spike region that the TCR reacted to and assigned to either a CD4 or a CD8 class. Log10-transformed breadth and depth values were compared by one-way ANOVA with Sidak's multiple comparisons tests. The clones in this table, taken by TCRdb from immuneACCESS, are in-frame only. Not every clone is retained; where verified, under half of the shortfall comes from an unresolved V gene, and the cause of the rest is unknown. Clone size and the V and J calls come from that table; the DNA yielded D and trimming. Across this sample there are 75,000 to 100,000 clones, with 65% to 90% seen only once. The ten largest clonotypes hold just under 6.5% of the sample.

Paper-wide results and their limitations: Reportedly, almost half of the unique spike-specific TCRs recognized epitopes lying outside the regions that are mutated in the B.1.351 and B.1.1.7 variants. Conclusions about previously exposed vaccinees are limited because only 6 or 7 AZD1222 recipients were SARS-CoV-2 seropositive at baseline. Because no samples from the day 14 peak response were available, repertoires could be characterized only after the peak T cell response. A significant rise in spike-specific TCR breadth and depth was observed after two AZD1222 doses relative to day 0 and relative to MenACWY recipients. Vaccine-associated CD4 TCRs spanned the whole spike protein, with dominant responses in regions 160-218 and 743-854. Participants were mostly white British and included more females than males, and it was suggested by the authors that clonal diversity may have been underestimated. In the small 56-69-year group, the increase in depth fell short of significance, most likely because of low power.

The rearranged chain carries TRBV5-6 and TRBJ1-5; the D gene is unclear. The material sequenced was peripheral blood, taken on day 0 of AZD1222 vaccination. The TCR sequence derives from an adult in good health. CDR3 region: CASSLSVISNQPQHF. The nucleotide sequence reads TGTGCCAGCAGCTTGTCAGTGATTAGCAATCAGCCCCAGCATTTT.